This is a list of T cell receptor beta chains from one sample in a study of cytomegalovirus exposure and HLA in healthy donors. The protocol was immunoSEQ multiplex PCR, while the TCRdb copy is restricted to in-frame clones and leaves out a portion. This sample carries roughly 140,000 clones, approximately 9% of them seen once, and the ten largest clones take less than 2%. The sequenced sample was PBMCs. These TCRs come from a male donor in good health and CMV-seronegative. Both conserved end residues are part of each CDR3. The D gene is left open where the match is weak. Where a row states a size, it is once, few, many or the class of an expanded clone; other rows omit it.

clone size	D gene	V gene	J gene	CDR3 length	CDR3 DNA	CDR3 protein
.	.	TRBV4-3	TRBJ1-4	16	TGCGCCAGCAGCCTCTTGGAGGAGGCAGTTAATGAAAAACTGTTTTTT	CASSLLEEAVNEKLFF
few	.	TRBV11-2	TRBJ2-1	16	TGTGCCAGCAGCCCCCAGGGGGGCCCTCGGTACAATGAGCAGTTCTTC	CASSPQGGPRYNEQFF
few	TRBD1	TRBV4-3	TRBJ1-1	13	TGCGCCAGCAGCCAAGATTGGGGACAGGAAGCTTTCTTT	CASSQDWGQEAFF
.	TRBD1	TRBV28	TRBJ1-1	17	TGTGCCAGCAGTTTGGCTGGGGCAGGGGGTCTGAACACTGAAGCTTTCTTT	CASSLAGAGGLNTEAFF
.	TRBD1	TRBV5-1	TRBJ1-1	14	TGCGCCAGCAGCCCTCAAGGGGGCGAGACTGAAGCTTTCTTT	CASSPQGGETEAFF
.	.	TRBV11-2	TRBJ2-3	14	TGTGCCAGCAGCTTAGTCTCTAGCACAGATACGCAGTATTTT	CASSLVSSTDTQYF
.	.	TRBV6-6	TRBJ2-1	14	TGTGCCAGCACGGGGTCTCCCTTTTACAATGAGCAGTTCTTC	CASTGSPFYNEQFF
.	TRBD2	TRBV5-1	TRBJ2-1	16	TGCGCCAGCAGCTTCTTAAGCGGGGGTAGCTACAATGAGCAGTTCTTC	CASSFLSGGSYNEQFF
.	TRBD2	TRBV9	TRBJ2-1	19	TGTGCCAGCAGCGTAGCTCCCCCTTGGCAAGCGGGGACCCTCAATGAGCAGTTCTTC	CASSVAPPWQAGTLNEQFF
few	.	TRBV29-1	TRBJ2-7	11	TGCAGCGTTCTCAGCGACTACGAGCAGTACTTC	CSVLSDYEQYF
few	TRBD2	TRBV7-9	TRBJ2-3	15	TGTGCCAGCAGGGGGACTAGCGGACGCACAGATACGCAGTATTTT	CASRGTSGRTDTQYF
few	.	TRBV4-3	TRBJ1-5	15	TGCGCCAGCAGCCAAGATCGGGGGATAAATCAGCCCCAGCATTTT	CASSQDRGINQPQHF
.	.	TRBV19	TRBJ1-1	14	TGTGCCAGTAGTATAGTATCCGGGAACGCTGAAGCTTTCTTT	CASSIVSGNAEAFF
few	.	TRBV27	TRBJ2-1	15	TGTGCCAGCAGTCCTTGGGTAGCGGCCGACAATGAGCAGTTCTTC	CASSPWVAADNEQFF
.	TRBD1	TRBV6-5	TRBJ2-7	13	TGTGCCAGCAGGGGGACAGCCTTTTACGAGCAGTACTTC	CASRGTAFYEQYF
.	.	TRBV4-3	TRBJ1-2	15	TGCGCCAGCAGCCAAGATTTGCAGGGTGGATATGGCTACACCTTC	CASSQDLQGGYGYTF
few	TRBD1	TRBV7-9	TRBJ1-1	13	TGTGCCAGCAGCCCGACAGGGGGCACTGAAGCTTTCTTT	CASSPTGGTEAFF
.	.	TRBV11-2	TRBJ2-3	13	TGTGCCAGCAGCTTCGCAGGGGGGGATACGCAGTATTTT	CASSFAGGDTQYF
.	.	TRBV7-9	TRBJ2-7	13	TGTGCCAGCAGCTTAACAGATCCCTACGAGCAGTACTTC	CASSLTDPYEQYF
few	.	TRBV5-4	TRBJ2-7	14	TGTGCCAGCAGCTTGGGTGGACACGTCAGGGGGCAGTACTTC	CASSLGGHVRGQYF
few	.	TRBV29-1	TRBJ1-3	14	TGCAGCGCCTATTCCGGGAGCTCTGGAAACACCATATATTTT	CSAYSGSSGNTIYF
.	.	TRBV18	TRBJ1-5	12	TGTGCCAGCTCACCTCCGAATCAGCCCCAGCATTTT	CASSPPNQPQHF
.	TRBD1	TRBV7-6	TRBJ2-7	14	TGTGCCAGCAGCTGGAAAACAGGGGACTACGAGCAGTACTTC	CASSWKTGDYEQYF
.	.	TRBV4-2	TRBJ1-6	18	TGTGCCAGCAGCCAAGAAACCCAGGGGAGCTCCTATAATTCACCCCTCCACTTT	CASSQETQGSSYNSPLHF
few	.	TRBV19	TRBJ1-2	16	TGTGCCAGCTCTCGGGACCCAGCGGGGGCTTTCTATGGCTACACCTTC	CASSRDPAGAFYGYTF
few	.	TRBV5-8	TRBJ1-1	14	TGTGCCAGCAGCTTGCCGTGGACAGTCAACGAAGCTTTCTTT	CASSLPWTVNEAFF
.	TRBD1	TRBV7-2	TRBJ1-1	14	TGTGCCAGCAGGCCTGACAGGGTGAACACTGAAGCTTTCTTT	CASRPDRVNTEAFF
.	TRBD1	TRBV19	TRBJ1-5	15	TGTGCCAGTAGTATTGGCCAGGGGGCGAATCAGCCCCAGCATTTT	CASSIGQGANQPQHF